The sequence of this T cell receptor (beta chain) was determined in a study of blood T cells in healthy people across ages. For the second PCR, which ran for roughly 7 to 11 cycles, a sample-barcoded 5' primer and a J-beta primer mix were used. Via MiXCR, TCRdb re-called the 5' RACE reads, giving one row per CDR3 protein. The repertoire holds around 1,500,000 distinct CDR3 sequences, 42% seen once, with roughly 7.9% in the top ten. The receptor comes from a woman aged 18-30 years in good health. Source material: blood.

CDR3 DNA: TGTGCCAGCAGTCTAAGGGCGGCGGGAGATGCCTCCTACGAGCAGTACTTC. Translation gives CASSLRAAGDASYEQYF. The chain combines TRBV6-2 or TRBV6-3 with TRBJ2-7; 7 bases are a match to TRBD2. This CDR3 is built from 17 residues. The junction had 13 bases not matched to a gene; V was cut back by 5 bases and J by 0 bases. Germline V gives CDR1 MNHEY, CDR2 SVGEGT.